These T cell receptor beta chains were read from a single sample in a study of T cells after yellow fever vaccination. MiXCR was run by TCRdb on the 5' RACE reads, yielding one entry per CDR3 protein. The table includes tens of thousands of distinct CDR3 sequences, roughly a tenth detected once. This specimen consisted of PBMCs, either bulk or a sorted T-cell subset (CD4+, CD8+, memory, or dextramer-sorted; not recorded which), obtained roughly 14 days after the first yellow fever vaccination. Receptors were obtained from a man younger than 30 who received the YFV17D yellow fever vaccine. Both conserved end residues are trimmed from each CDR3.

V gene,CDR3 protein
TRBV12-3/TRBV12-4,ASSLGGVGEQY
TRBV15,ATSRDRNYGYT
TRBV25-1,ASSDGASGGPGETQY
TRBV12-3/TRBV12-4,ASSRESDTQY
TRBV4-2,ASSHRDSNQPQH
TRBV10-3,AISGRTSGDYEQY
TRBV4-1,ASRPLIQGNYGYT
TRBV12-3/TRBV12-4,ASSQGSGELF
TRBV20-1,SASDDPSTDTQY
TRBV30,AWSVDRANSGANVLT
TRBV2,ASRKGAAGGETQY
TRBV28,ASSSTIHNQPQH
TRBV20-1,SARGGLARTGELF
TRBV3-1,ASRRRGMETQY
TRBV4-1,ASSQDSARSWNTEAF
TRBV5-1,ASSLREGDYGYT
TRBV24-1,ATRHYSNQPQH
TRBV27,ASSFSARGGEKQY
TRBV28,ASSLDTGARSSGNTIY
TRBV12-3/TRBV12-4,ASSLFGGPQH
TRBV5-1,ASSSGRQETQY
TRBV7-3,ASSKLAGAYNEQF
TRBV12-3/TRBV12-4,ASSLPDRGLGQPQH
TRBV20-1,SAKKGGESPGELF
TRBV5-6,ASSFAGHEQF
TRBV4-3,ASSQEWGEGGRGAYNEQF
TRBV5-1,ASSPQTGSSSDGYT
TRBV5-5,ASSFRAGEQF
TRBV19,ASSPGGMSSYEQY
TRBV3-1,ASSPEGGEQY
TRBV11-2,ASSLATGGSYEQY
TRBV27,ASSTARTSEAF
TRBV4-1,ASSQRPRVQTNEKLF
TRBV5-5,ASSLEKAEAF
TRBV28,ASSFSGSGANVLT
TRBV7-2,ASSLSENTEAF
TRBV6-1,ASSPSGQGSDYGYT
TRBV18,ASSPISGYGELF
TRBV30,AWGGGTRNQPQH
TRBV3-1,ASSQGSLRTEAF
TRBV7-2,ASSLAAIQETQY
TRBV6-2/TRBV6-3,ASSPGTEAYEQY
TRBV5-5,ASSKQGPYGYT
TRBV9,ASSPLSGEVITQY
TRBV7-2,ASSLATVLDMGQGRNIQY
TRBV6-4,ASSDSSGGANEQF
TRBV3-1,ASSQDQGTGNGYT
TRBV27,ASSPYLGTRIDEQF
TRBV5-1,ASSLGSGTDRGYEQF
TRBV7-3,ASSLKGGRWETQY
TRBV10-3,AISRQEFQEQF
TRBV12-3/TRBV12-4,ASGGTGVNGYT